This T cell receptor beta chain was captured in a study of monozygotic twins with inflammatory bowel disease. CDR1 is LGHDT, CDR2 YNNKEL, per germline (reference sequence). This CDR3 region has 15 residues. TCRdb re-analyzed the 5' RACE reads; it lists each CDR3 protein once, without DNA. Here the sample table reports 150,000 to 200,000 distinct CDR3 sequences. This receptor was taken from a human donor with ulcerative colitis or Crohn's disease, or a healthy co-twin of an affected twin (not recorded which). The sample consisted of blood. The chain recombines TRBV3-1 with TRBJ1-1. CDR3 loop: CASNGRGRWGTEAFF. Variable domain in full (rest from reference TRBV3-1 and TRBJ1-1): DTAVSQTPKYLVTQMGNDKSIKCEQNLGHDTMYWYKQDSKKFLKIMFSYNNKELIINETVPNRFSPKSPDKAHLNLHINSLELGDSAVYFCASNGRGRWGTEAFFGQGTRLTVV.